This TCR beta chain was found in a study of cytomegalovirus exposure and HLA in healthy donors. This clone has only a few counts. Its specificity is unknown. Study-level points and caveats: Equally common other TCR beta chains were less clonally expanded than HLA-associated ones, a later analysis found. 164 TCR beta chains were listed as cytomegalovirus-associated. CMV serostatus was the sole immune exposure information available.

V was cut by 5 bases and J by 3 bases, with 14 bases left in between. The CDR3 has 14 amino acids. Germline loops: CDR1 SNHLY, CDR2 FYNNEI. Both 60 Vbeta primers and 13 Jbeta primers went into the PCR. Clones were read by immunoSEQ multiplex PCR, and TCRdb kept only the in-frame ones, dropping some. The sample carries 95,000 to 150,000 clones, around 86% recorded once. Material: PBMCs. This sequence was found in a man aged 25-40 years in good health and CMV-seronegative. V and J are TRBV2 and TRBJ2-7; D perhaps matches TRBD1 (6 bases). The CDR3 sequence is CASSRQTGIYEQYF. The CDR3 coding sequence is TGTGCCAGCAGTCGCCAGACAGGAATCTACGAGCAGTACTTC.